Below, 21 T cell receptor beta chains from the same sample are listed, as sequenced in a study of blood T cell repertoires in COVID-19. Assay: immunoSEQ multiplex PCR; the TCRdb copy retains only in-frame clones and omits some. This sample has about 150,000 clones, with about four fifths found just once. Sequenced: peripheral blood. Receptor source: a human donor with acute or convalescent COVID-19. The donor label of this sample is uncertain.

This clone appeared a single time. CDR3 DNA: TGTGCCAGCAGCTTAATACAGAACACTGAAGCTTTCTTT. This codes for CASSLIQNTEAFF. V and J are TRBV7-3 and TRBJ1-1; D is ambiguous. This CDR3 is built from 13 residues. Trimming left V 1 base short and J 1 base short, with 4 bases between. The germline gives CDR1 SGHTA, CDR2 FQGTGA.

The genes are TRBV5-1 and TRBJ2-7; D possibly corresponds to TRBD2 (5 bases). The CDR3 consists of 14 residues. The V gene lost 1 base and the J gene lost 0 bases, with 8 bases spanning the gap. The V gene's germline CDR1 is SGHRS and CDR2 YFSETQ. DNA of the CDR3: TGCGCCAGCAGCTTGTCTGGGAGCTCCTACGAGCAGTACTTC. It codes for CASSLSGSSYEQYF.

The CDR3 nucleotides read TGCGCCAGCAGCTGGGGTCTCGGGGAGCGGGGACACGAGCAGTACTTC. This codes for CASSWGLGERGHEQYF. The chain combines TRBV5-1 with TRBJ2-7; 7 bases agree with TRBD2. The CDR3 has 16 amino acids. The J segment lost 5 bases and the V segment lost 3 bases, leaving 14 bases of the junction unmatched. From germline, CDR1 is SGHRS and CDR2 YFSETQ.

This chain connects TRBV10-1 to TRBJ2-2; weak D call: TRBD1 (5 bases). The CDR3 contains 15 residues. Trimming removed 6 bases from V and 2 bases from J, with 13 bases in between. Germline-derived CDR1 and CDR2 are WNHNN and SYGVQD (reference sequence). This chain's CDR3 is CASSVGHLNTGELFF. CDR3 DNA sequence: TGCGCCAGCAGCGTTGGACACCTTAACACCGGGGAGCTGTTTTTT.

V and J are TRBV29-1 and TRBJ1-4, with TRBD1 matching over 12 bases. The CDR3 has 14 amino acids. J lost 10 bases, V lost 7 bases, and 10 bases had no gene match. Germline CDR1 is SQVTM and CDR2 is ANQGSEA. The CDR3 spells CSGRDRGLSGKLFF. The CDR3 DNA follows: TGCAGCGGCCGGGACAGGGGGCTCTCAGGAAAACTGTTTTTT.

The rearrangement links TRBV7-9 to TRBJ2-7; possibly TRBD2 for D (5 bases). The CDR3 has 14 amino acids. Germline V gives CDR1 SEHNR, CDR2 FQNEAQ (reference sequence). With 6 bases removed from V and 2 bases from J, the gap between germline ends came to 14 bases. The CDR3 is CASRSSAGTYEQYF. Written as DNA, the CDR3 is TGTGCCAGCAGGAGTAGTGCGGGTACCTACGAGCAGTACTTC.

The genes are TRBV4-1 and TRBJ2-1; 7 nucleotides match TRBD2. Germline CDR1 reads MGHRA; CDR2 reads YSYEKL. V gave up 1 base and J gave up 8 bases; unmatched junction bases: 8. The CDR3 is 15 residues long. DNA of the CDR3: TGCGCCAGCAGCCAAGGACTAGCTAGGGGCGATGAGCAGTTCTTC. Translating gives CASSQGLARGDEQFF.

This clone has more than one count but fewer than ten. The rearrangement links TRBV4-2 to TRBJ1-5; 12 positions match TRBD1. This CDR3 comprises 17 residues. V was clipped by 3 bases and J by 6 bases; unmatched bases: 9. CDR1 and CDR2 (germline): LGHNA, YNFKEQ. As DNA, the CDR3 is TGTGCCAGCAGCCAGGCGGGACAGGGGGCGCGAAGTCAGCCCCAGCATTTT. Protein: CASSQAGQGARSQPQHF.

This clone has more than one count but fewer than ten. The V and J genes are TRBV19 and TRBJ2-7; D is unclear. Germline V gene data show CDR1 as LNHDA and CDR2 as SQIVND (reference sequence). V shed 3 bases and J shed 2 bases, with 11 bases lying between them. There are 14 residues in the CDR3. The CDR3 nucleotides read TGTGCCAGTAGTATTGCGCCAGGAACCTACGAGCAGTACTTC. It yields the protein CASSIAPGTYEQYF.

This clone was found a few times. This rearrangement joins TRBV29-1 to TRBJ1-6; weak D call: TRBD1 (6 bases). V lost 7 bases, J lost 5 bases, and 18 bases lay in between. The CDR3 contains 15 residues. Germline V gives CDR1 SQVTM, CDR2 ANQGSEA. Here the CDR3 DNA reads TGCAGCGCTCCTATGGACAGAAGAAATAATTCACCCCTCCACTTT. Protein product: CSAPMDRRNNSPLHF.

The J gene is TRBJ1-2, the V gene TRBV3-1 (or the pseudogene TRBV3-2); D perhaps matches TRBD1 (5 bases). Germline CDR1 LGHDT, CDR2 YNNKEL (reference sequence). The CDR3 has 15 residues. V lost 3 bases to trimming and J lost 6 bases, with 17 bases between them. Here the CDR3 DNA reads TGTGCCAGCAGCCATTGGGCCGACAGTGTTGATGGCTACACCTTC. It yields the protein CASSHWADSVDGYTF.

In DNA, the CDR3 is TGTGCCTGGAGCGTGGGGGCGAACACTGAAGCTTTCTTT. This translates into CAWSVGANTEAFF. J is TRBJ1-1 and V is TRBV30; D is perhaps TRBD1 (6 bases). V was clipped by 3 bases and J by 1 base, with 9 bases between them. The CDR3 totals 13 residues. Germline lookup yields CDR1 GTSNPN and CDR2 SVGIG (reference sequence).

This sequence joins TRBV5-4 and TRBJ1-2, with TRBD1 identical over 10 bases. Germline CDR1 and CDR2: SGHNT and YYREEE (reference sequence). V gave up 7 bases and J gave up 6 bases; unmatched junction bases: 12. The CDR3 sequence is 15 residues long. CDR3 in DNA: TGTGCCAGCTCCCCAAACGTGGGACAGGGGAATGGCTACACCTTC. Translation: CASSPNVGQGNGYTF.

V and J are TRBV6-5 and TRBJ1-6; TRBD1 agrees at 9 bases. CDR1 and CDR2 (germline): MNHEY, SVGAGI. V shed 6 bases, J shed 9 bases, and the junction held 9 bases outside the gene matches. The CDR3 is made up of 15 amino acids. As DNA, the CDR3 is TGTGCCAGCAGCCGCGGGACAGGGCCGCTTTCACCCCTCCACTTT. Amino acid sequence: CASSRGTGPLSPLHF.

In its sample, this clone was seen a few times. This chain connects TRBV6-6 to TRBJ1-1, with D perhaps TRBD1 (5 bases). With 5 bases removed from V and 1 base from J, the gap between germline ends came to 14 bases. Germline CDR1 and CDR2: MNHNY and SVGAGI (reference sequence). CDR3 length: 15 residues. The CDR3 reads CASSKGSGSNTEAFF. CDR3 sequence (DNA): TGTGCCAGCAGTAAAGGGTCAGGGTCGAACACTGAAGCTTTCTTT.

The chain combines TRBV5-8 with TRBJ2-7; weak D call: TRBD2 (7 bases). This CDR3 spans 16 amino acids. Germline CDR1 SGHTS, CDR2 YDEGEE. With 1 base removed from V and 1 base from J, the gap between germline ends came to 15 bases. CDR3 nucleotides: TGTGCCAGCAGCTTGCAAAGGGGGGGTAGATCCTACGAGCAGTACTTC. It codes for CASSLQRGGRSYEQYF.

The chain links TRBV6-5 to TRBJ2-7, with 7 nucleotides matching TRBD1. Germline-derived CDR1 and CDR2 are MNHEY and SVGAGI. This CDR3 has 13 amino acids. Trimming cost V 6 bases and J 5 bases; bases outside gene matches: 7. For the CDR3, the DNA is TGTGCCAGCAGGATGACAGGGAGCCACGAGCAGTACTTC. This codes for CASRMTGSHEQYF.

V usage is TRBV19 and J usage is TRBJ2-5; 14 nucleotides align to TRBD2. This CDR3 has 16 amino acids. CDR1 and CDR2 from the germline V gene are LNHDA and SQIVND (reference sequence). After removal of 5 bases from V and 5 bases from J, the junction contained 7 bases not matched to a gene. Written as DNA, the CDR3 is TGTGCCAGTAGTCTGGGACTAGCGGGGGAGGGGGAGACCCAGTACTTC. Residues: CASSLGLAGEGETQYF.

This rearrangement joins TRBV5-6 to TRBJ2-3, with 11 bases aligning to TRBD2. The V gene end was trimmed by 4 bases and the J gene end by 5 bases; junction bases not matched to a gene: 9. Germline values: CDR1 SGHDT, CDR2 YYEEEE. CDR3 size: 16 residues. CDR3 coding DNA: TGTGCCAGCAGCATCGTTAGCGGGGGGGCCGGAGATACGCAGTATTTT. Protein: CASSIVSGGAGDTQYF. The full variable domain, completed using reference TRBV5-6 and TRBJ2-3, is DAGVTQSPTHLIKTRGQQVTLRCSPKSGHDTVSWYQQALGQGPQFIFQYYEEEERQRGNFPDRFSGHQFPNYSSELNVNALLLGDSALYLCASSIVSGGAGDTQYFGPGTRLTVL.

The genes are TRBV6-2 or TRBV6-3 and TRBJ1-5; 12 bases map to TRBD1. Germline V lookup: CDR1 MNHEY, CDR2 SVGEGT. CDR3 length: 17 residues. The ends lost 5 bases at V and 4 bases at J; junction bases unmatched: 9. CDR3 region: CASSRGQGALGNQPQHF. The DNA of the CDR3 is TGTGCCAGCAGTAGGGGACAGGGGGCTCTCGGTAATCAGCCCCAGCATTTT.

The rearrangement uses TRBV3-1 (or the pseudogene TRBV3-2) and TRBJ2-1, with 9 bases aligning to TRBD2. CDR3 length equals 20 residues. Germline V gene data show CDR1 as LGHDT and CDR2 as YNNKEL (reference sequence). Losses at the gene ends were 0 bases for V and 4 bases for J; bases not matched to a gene: 16. The chain's CDR3 is CASSQDWGLAGPSGYNEQFF. In DNA, the CDR3 is TGTGCCAGCAGCCAAGACTGGGGACTAGCTGGGCCCTCGGGGTACAATGAGCAGTTCTTC.